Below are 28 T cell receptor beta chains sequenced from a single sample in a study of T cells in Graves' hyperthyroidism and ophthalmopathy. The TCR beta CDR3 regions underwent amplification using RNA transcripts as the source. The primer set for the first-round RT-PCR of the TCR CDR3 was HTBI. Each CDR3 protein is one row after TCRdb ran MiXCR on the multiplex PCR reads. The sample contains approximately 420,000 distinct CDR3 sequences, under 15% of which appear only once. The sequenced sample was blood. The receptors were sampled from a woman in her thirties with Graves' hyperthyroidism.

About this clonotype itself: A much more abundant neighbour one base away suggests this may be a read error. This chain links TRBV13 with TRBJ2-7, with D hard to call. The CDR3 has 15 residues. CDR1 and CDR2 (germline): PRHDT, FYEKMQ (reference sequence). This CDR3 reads CASSLGASRSYEQCF. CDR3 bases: TGTGCCAGCAGCTTAGGGGCTAGTCGCTCCTACGAGCAGTGCTTC.

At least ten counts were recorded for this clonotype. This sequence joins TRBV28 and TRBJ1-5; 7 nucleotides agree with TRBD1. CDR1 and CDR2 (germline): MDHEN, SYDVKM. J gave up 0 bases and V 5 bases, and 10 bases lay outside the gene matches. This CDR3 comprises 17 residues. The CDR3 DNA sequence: TGTGCCAGCAGTCCGCCCGGGACAGAGTATAGCAATCAGCCCCAGCATTTT. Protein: CASSPPGTEYSNQPQHF.

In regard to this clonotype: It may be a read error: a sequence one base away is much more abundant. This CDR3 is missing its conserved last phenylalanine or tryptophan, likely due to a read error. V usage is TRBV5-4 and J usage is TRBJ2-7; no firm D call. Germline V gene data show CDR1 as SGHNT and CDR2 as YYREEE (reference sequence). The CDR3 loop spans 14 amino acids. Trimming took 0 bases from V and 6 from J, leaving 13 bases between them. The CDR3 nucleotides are TGTGCCAGCAGCTTGGCTTCGTCAGTGGGCGAGCAGTACTCC. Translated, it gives CASSLASSVGEQYS.

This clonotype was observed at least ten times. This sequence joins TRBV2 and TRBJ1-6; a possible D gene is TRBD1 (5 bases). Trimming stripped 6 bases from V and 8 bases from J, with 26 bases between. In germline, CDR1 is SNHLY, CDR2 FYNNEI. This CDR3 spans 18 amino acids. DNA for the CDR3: TGTGCCAGCAGCCCCGGGGACCATTCACCCCCTCGGGATTCACCCCTCCACTTT. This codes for CASSPGDHSPPRDSPLHF.

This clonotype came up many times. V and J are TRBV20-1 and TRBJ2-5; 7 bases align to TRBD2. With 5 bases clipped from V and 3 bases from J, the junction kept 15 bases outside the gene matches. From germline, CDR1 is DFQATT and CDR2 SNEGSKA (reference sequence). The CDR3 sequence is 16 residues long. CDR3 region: CSASRFAGATKETQYF. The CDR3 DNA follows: TGCAGTGCTTCCCGATTTGCGGGAGCGACGAAAGAGACCCAGTACTTC.

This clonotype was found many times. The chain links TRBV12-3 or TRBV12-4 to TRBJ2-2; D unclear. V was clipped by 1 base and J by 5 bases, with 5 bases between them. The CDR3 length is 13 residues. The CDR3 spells CASSLGVTGELFF. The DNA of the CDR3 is TGTGCCAGCAGTTTAGGGGTTACCGGGGAGCTGTTTTTT.

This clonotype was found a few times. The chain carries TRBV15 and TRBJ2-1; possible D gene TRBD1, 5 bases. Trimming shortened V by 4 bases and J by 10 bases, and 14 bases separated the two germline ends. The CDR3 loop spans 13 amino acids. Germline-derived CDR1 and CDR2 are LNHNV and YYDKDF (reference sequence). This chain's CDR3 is CATSNQGSWEQFF. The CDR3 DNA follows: TGTGCCACCAGCAATCAGGGTAGCTGGGAGCAGTTCTTC.

This CDR3 reads CASAIAGVGSGELFF. The DNA of the CDR3 is TGTGCCAGCGCCATAGCGGGAGTGGGTTCCGGGGAGCTGTTTTTT. The chain joins TRBV12-3 or TRBV12-4 to TRBJ2-2; 9 positions agree with TRBD2. V was pared by 8 bases and J by 6 bases, with 10 bases of the junction left unmatched. The CDR3 extends over 15 amino acids.

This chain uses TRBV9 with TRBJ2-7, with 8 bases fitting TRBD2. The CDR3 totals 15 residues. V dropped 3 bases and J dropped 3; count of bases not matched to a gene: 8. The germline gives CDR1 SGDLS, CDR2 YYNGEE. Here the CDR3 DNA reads TGTGCCAGCAGCGCCGGGACTAGGGGGGGCTACGAGCAGTACTTC. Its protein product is CASSAGTRGGYEQYF.

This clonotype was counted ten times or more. The CDR3 sequence is CASSLARSNQPQHF. The CDR3 nucleotides read TGTGCCAGCAGCTTAGCTAGGTCAAATCAGCCCCAGCATTTT. This chain uses TRBV7-8 with TRBJ1-5; D is ambiguous. Germline CDR1 reads SGHVS; CDR2 reads FQNEAQ. Trimming pared 0 bases from V and 4 bases from J, leaving 7 bases between. The CDR3 runs to 14 residues. Full variable domain (outside the CDR3, taken from reference TRBV7-8 and TRBJ1-5): GAGVSQSPRYKVAKRGQDVALRCDPISGHVSLFWYQQALGQGPEFLTYFQNEAQLDKSGLPSDRFFAERPEGSVSTLKIQRTQQEDSAVYLCASSLARSNQPQHFGDGTRLSIL.

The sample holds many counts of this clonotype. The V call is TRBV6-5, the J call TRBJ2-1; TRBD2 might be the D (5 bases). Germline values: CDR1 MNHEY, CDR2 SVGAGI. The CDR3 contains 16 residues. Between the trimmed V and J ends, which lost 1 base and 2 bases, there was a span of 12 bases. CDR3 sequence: CASSYFSGETYNEQFF. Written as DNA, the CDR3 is TGTGCCAGCAGTTACTTTTCCGGGGAGACCTACAATGAGCAGTTCTTC.

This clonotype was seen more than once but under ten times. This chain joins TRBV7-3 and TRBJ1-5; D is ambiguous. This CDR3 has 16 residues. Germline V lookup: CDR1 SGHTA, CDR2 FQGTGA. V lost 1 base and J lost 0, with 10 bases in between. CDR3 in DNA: TGTGCCAGCAGCTTAAGGTCACCCTATAGCAATCAGCCCCAGCATTTT. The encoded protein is CASSLRSPYSNQPQHF.

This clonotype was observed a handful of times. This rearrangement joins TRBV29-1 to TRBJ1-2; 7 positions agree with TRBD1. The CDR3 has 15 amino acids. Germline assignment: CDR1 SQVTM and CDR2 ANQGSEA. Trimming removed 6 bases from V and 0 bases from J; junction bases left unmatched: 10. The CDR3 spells CSVHPGTVSNYGYTF. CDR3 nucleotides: TGCAGCGTCCACCCAGGGACAGTTTCTAACTATGGCTACACCTTC. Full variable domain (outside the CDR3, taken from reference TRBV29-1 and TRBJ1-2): SAVISQKPSRDICQRGTSLTIQCQVDSQVTMMFWYRQQPGQSLTLIATANQGSEATYESGFVIDKFPISRPNLTFSTLTVSNMSPEDSSIYLCSVHPGTVSNYGYTFGSGTRLTVV.

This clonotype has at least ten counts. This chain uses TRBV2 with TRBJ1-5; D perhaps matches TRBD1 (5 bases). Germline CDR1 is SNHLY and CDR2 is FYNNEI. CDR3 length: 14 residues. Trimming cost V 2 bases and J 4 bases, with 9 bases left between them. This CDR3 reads CASSERGLNQPQHF. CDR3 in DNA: TGTGCCAGCAGTGAAAGGGGACTGAATCAGCCCCAGCATTTT.

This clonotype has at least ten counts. The CDR3 region has the DNA TGTGCCAGCAGCCTAGGTCGTGGGGGAATGAACACTGAAGCTTTCTTT. Amino acids: CASSLGRGGMNTEAFF. V usage is TRBV5-6 and J usage is TRBJ1-1; TRBD1 might be the D (5 bases). Germline V lookup: CDR1 SGHDT, CDR2 YYEEEE. The CDR3 is 16 residues long. V lost 4 bases, J lost 0 bases, and 16 bases lay in between. Variable domain in full (rest from reference TRBV5-6 and TRBJ1-1): DAGVTQSPTHLIKTRGQQVTLRCSPKSGHDTVSWYQQALGQGPQFIFQYYEEEERQRGNFPDRFSGHQFPNYSSELNVNALLLGDSALYLCASSLGRGGMNTEAFFGQGTRLTVV.

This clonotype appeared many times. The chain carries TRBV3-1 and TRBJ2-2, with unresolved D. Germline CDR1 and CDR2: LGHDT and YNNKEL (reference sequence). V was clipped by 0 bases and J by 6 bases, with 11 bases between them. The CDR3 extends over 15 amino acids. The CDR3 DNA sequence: TGTGCCAGCAGCCAAGAAGAACGGGCTCCCGGGGAGCTGTTTTTT. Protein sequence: CASSQEERAPGELFF.

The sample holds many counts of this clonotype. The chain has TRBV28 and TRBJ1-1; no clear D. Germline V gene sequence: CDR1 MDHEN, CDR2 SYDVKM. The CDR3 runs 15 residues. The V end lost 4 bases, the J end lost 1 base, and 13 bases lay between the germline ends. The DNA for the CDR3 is TGTGCCAGCAGTTCACCCGGAGGGCAGAACACTGAAGCTTTCTTT. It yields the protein CASSSPGGQNTEAFF.

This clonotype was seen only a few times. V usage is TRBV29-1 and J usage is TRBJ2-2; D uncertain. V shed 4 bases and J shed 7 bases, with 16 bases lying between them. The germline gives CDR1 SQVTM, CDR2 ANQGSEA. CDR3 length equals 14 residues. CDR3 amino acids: CSVVPRLDVGELFF. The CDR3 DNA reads TGCAGCGTTGTTCCTAGACTGGACGTCGGGGAGCTGTTTTTT.

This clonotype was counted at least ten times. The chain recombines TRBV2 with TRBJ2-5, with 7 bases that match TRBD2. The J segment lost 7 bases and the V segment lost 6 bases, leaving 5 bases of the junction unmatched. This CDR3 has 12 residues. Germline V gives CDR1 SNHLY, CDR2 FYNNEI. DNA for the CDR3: TGTGCCAGCAGGACTAGCATTGGGACCCAGTACTTC. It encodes CASRTSIGTQYF.

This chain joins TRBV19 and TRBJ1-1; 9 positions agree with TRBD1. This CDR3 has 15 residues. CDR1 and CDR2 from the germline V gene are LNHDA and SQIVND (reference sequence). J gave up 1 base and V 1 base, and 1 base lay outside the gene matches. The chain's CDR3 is CASSIAGQGNTEAFF. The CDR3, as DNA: TGTGCCAGTAGTATAGCGGGACAGGGGAACACTGAAGCTTTCTTT.

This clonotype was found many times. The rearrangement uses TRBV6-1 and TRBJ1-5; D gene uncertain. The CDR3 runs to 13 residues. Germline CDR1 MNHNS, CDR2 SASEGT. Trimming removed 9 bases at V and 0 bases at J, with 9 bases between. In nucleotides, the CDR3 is TGTGCCAGTAGACGGTATAGCAATCAGCCCCAGCATTTT. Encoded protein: CASRRYSNQPQHF.

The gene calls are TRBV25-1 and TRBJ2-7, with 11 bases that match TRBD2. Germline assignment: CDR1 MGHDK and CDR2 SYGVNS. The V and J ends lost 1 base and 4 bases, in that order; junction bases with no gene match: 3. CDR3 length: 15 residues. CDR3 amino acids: CASSESTSGRYEQYF. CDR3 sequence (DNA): TGTGCCAGCAGTGAATCCACTAGCGGGAGATACGAGCAGTACTTC.

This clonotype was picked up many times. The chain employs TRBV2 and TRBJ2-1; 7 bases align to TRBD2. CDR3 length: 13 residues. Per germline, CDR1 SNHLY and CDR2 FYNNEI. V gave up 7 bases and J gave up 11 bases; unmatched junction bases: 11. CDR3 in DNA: TGTGCCAGCACAGCGGGGCTGGTAATGAAGCAGTTCTTC. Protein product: CASTAGLVMKQFF.

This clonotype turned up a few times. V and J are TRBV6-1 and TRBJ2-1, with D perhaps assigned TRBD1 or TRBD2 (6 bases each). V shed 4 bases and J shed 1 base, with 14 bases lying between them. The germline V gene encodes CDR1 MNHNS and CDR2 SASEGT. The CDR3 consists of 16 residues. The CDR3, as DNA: TGTGCCAGCAGTGCGGAGGGGGGCGTATCCTACAATGAGCAGTTCTTC. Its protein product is CASSAEGGVSYNEQFF.

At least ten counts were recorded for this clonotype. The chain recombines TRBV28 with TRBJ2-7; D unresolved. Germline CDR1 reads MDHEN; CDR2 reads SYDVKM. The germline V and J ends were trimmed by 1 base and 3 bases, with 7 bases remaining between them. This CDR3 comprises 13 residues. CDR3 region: CASSLFGDYEQYF. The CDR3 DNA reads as TGTGCCAGCAGTTTATTTGGTGACTACGAGCAGTACTTC.

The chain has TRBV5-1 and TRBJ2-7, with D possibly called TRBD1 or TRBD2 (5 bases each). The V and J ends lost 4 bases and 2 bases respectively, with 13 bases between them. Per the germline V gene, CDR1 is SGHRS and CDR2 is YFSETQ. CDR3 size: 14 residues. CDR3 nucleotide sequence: TGCGCCAGCAGCGGGGACGGATCAACCTACGAGCAGTACTTC. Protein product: CASSGDGSTYEQYF.

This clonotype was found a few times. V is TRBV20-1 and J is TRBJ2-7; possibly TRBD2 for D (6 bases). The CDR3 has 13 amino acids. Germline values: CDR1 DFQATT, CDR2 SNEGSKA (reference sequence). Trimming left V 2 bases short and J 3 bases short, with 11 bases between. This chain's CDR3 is CSARLGGLYEQYF. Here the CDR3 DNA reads TGCAGTGCTAGACTCGGGGGTCTCTACGAGCAGTACTTC.

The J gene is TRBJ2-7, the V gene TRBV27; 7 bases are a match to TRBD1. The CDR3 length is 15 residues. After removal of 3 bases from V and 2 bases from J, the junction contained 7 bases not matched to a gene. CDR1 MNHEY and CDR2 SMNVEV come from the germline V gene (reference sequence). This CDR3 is CASSFERQGAYEQYF. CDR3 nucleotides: TGTGCCAGCAGTTTTGAGCGGCAGGGGGCCTACGAGCAGTACTTC.